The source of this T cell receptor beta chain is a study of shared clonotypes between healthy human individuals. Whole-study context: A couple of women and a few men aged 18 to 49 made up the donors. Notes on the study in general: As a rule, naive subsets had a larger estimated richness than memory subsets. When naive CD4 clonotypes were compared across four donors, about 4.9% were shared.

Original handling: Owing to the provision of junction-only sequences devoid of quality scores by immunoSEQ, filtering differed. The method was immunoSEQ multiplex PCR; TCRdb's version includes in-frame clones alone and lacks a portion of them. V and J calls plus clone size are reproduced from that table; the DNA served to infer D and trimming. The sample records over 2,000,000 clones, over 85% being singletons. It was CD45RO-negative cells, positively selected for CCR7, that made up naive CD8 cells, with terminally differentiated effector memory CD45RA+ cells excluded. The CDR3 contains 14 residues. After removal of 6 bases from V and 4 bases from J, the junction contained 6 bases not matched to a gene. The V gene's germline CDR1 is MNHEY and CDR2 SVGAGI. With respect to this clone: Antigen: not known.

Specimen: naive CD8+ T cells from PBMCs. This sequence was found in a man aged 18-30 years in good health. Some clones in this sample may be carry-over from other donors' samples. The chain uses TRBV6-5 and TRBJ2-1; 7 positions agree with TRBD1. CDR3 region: CASSPGTVYNEQFF. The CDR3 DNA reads TGTGCCAGCAGCCCCGGGACAGTGTACAATGAGCAGTTCTTC.